This T cell receptor (beta chain) is from a study of tumor and adjacent non-tumor tissue in lung cancer (dated by TCRdb to the late 2010s). In the study overall: The cohort included about a dozen adenocarcinoma, 2 squamous cell carcinoma and 1 small cell lung cancer patients. The approximately 15 patients were aged about 30 to 76 years, included 10 men and 5 women, and had TNM stage I to III disease. In total, sequencing yielded some 130 million productive TCRbeta reads, which works out to an average of approximately 4 million reads per sample. Bulk TCRbeta repertoires were compared between lung tumor tissue and matched distant non-tumor lung tissue obtained from about 16 lung cancer patients. More than 25 paired specimens, one tumor and one normal lung sample per patient, were profiled by TCRbeta CDR3 sequencing. General conclusions and limits of the study: The cohort had only roughly 14 patients, and the authors noted that larger samples and more detailed clinical data are needed. Neither the sequencing platform nor unique molecular identifiers are named or mentioned anywhere in the methods. Younger patients had significantly higher TCR diversity, and higher tumor TCR diversity was associated with shorter overall and disease-free survival. The top 100 clones made up a significantly larger cumulative share of the repertoire in normal lung than in tumor tissue. TCR diversity (inverse Simpson) was significantly higher in tumor than in normal lung tissue (roughly 430 vs 170, P = 0.0075, Mann-Whitney U test). Peripheral blood was not sequenced, so blood TCRbeta repertoires in these lung cancer patients were not examined.

RNA was isolated from bulk unsorted tissue, and RNA quality was assessed with a NanoDrop ND-1000 and an Agilent 2100. Donors were newly diagnosed lung cancer patients admitted for thoracic surgery in China between August and November 2014, without prior chemotherapy. Patients with previous radiotherapy or chemotherapy, or with another concurrent cancer, were excluded from the study. Surgical tissue pieces of roughly 1-2.1 cm3 were preserved in RNAlater solution and stored at -80 °C until use. This clonotype was detected many times. What antigen it recognizes has not been identified. Base-call qualities are not available, and no considerably larger clone is one nucleotide away. The method was multiplex PCR. Sequencing took place on an Illumina HiSeq 2500. Following protocols modified from ARM-PCR, the researchers constructed TCRbeta libraries through three rounds of nested PCR with primers (Table S4). Before sequencing, PCR products of 200-500 bp were cut from the gel and purified using the QIAquick gel extraction kit. Under the source paper's analysis protocol: Trimmomatic was used to clean the reads, FLASH merged the cleaned reads into complete CDR3 sequences, and MiTCR assigned the sequences to V(D)J germline segments. Clonal diversity was calculated as the inverse Simpson's index using VDJtools. In-frame sequences without a premature stop codon were defined as productive reads. TCRdb passed the public sequencing reads through fastp at Q25 and MiXCR, retaining productive beta sequences. Records with the same CDR3 protein are collapsed into one entry carrying the most frequent genes and DNA. The V and J calls here are based on TCRdb, not the publication. This sample comprises about 80,000 distinct CDR3 sequences, around 75% of them detected only once. In total, the top ten clones hold roughly 15% of the sample.

Per the germline V gene, SGHRS is the CDR1 and YFSETQ is the CDR2. Trimming at the junction amounts to 4 bases on V and 6 bases on J, and the germline ends lie 12 bases apart. The CDR3 covers 13 residues, taking in both the cysteine and the phenylalanine. Of the read, only the CDR3 DNA is kept; its 39 bases are in frame from base 1. The V and J genes are TRBV5-1 and TRBJ2-3; the D gene assignment is perhaps TRBD1 or TRBD2, with each matching 5 bases. This TCR was sampled from a woman aged 45-59 years with non-small cell lung cancer. The material sequenced was lung tumor tissue. The nucleotides read TGCGCCAGCAGCGATCGGGGCTCCGATACGCAGTATTTT. Its translation is CASSDRGSDTQYF.